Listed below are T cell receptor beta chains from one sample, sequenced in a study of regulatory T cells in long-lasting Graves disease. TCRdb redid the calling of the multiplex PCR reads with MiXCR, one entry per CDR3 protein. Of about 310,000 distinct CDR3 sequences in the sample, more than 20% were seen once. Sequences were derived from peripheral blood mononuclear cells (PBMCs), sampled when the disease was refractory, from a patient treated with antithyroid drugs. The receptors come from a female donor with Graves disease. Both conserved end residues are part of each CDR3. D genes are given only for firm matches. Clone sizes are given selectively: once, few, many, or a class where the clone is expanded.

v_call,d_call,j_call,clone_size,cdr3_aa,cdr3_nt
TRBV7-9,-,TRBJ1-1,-,CASSQSGGEAFF,TGTGCCAGCAGCCAAAGCGGGGGTGAAGCTTTCTTT
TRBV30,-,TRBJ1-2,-,CAWSPGIYGYTF,TGTGCCTGGAGTCCCGGGATCTATGGCTACACCTTC
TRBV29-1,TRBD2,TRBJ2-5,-,CSVESTSGRGGIQETQYF,TGCAGCGTTGAAAGTACTAGCGGGAGGGGGGGAATCCAAGAGACCCAGTACTTC
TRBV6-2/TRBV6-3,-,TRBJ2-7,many,CASSSADLYEQYF,TGTGCCAGCAGTTCCGCGGACCTCTACGAGCAGTACTTC
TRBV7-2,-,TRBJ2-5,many,CASSLGEAQYF,TGTGCCAGCAGCTTGGGGGAGGCCCAGTACTTC
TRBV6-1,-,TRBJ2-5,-,CASSELKGRPQETQYF,TGTGCCAGCAGTGAACTAAAAGGCAGACCCCAAGAGACTCAGTACTTC
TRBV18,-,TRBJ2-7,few,CASSPKVDRNSEQYF,TGTGCCAGCTCACCAAAGGTAGACAGGAACTCCGAGCAGTACTTC
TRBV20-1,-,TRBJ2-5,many,CSAMAQETQYF,TGCAGTGCTATGGCGCAAGAGACCCAGTACTTC
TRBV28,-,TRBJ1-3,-,CASSSTKFSGNTIYF,TGTGCCAGCAGTTCCACCAAATTCTCTGGAAACACCATATATTTT
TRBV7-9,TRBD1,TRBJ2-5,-,CASSPDRVQAQYF,TGTGCCAGCAGCCCAGACAGGGTGCAGGCCCAGTACTTC
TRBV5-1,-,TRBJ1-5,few,CASSLQPGGKGNQPQHF,TGCGCCAGCAGCTTGCAGCCCGGGGGAAAGGGCAATCAGCCCCAGCATTTT
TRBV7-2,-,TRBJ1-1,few,CASSLGQAQAFF,TGTGCCAGCAGCTTAGGACAGGCACAAGCTTTCTTT
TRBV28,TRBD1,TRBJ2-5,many,CASSYGQGQETQYF,TGTGCCAGCAGTTACGGACAGGGGCAAGAGACCCAGTACTTC
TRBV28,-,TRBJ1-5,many,CASSFYYGNQPQHF,TGTGCCAGCAGTTTCTATTACGGCAATCAGCCCCAGCATTTT
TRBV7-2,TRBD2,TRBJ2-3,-,CASSSHTSGSLDTQYF,TGTGCCAGCAGCTCGCACACTAGCGGGAGTTTAGATACGCAGTATTTT
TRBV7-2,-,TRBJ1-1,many,CASSLGLVNTEAFF,TGTGCCAGCAGCCTCGGGCTCGTGAACACTGAAGCTTTCTTT
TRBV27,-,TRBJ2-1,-,CASRSLVGHEQFF,TGTGCCAGCAGGTCTTTAGTGGGACATGAGCAGTTCTTC
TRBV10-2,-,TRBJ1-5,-,CASSMGGPQHF,TGCGCCAGCAGCATGGGTGGGCCCCAGCATTTT
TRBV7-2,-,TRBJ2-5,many,CASSGRTRGETQYF,TGTGCCAGCAGCGGGCGGACTCGAGGGGAGACCCAGTACTTC
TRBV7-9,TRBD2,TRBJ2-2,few,CASRHIISGILGELFF,TGTGCCAGCAGACACATAATTAGCGGGATACTCGGGGAGCTGTTTTTT
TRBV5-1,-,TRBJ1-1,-,CASSPFVLAGEANTEAFF,TGCGCCAGCAGCCCCTTTGTTTTAGCAGGGGAGGCGAACACTGAAGCTTTCTTT
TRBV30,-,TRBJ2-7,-,CAFGLGYEQYF,TGTGCCTTTGGACTCGGCTACGAGCAGTACTTC
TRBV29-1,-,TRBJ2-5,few,CSVYRVGETQYF,TGCAGCGTTTACAGGGTTGGGGAGACCCAGTACTTC
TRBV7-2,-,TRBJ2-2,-,CASSFFTRMVGELFF,TGTGCCAGCAGCTTTTTTACGCGTATGGTCGGGGAGCTGTTTTTT
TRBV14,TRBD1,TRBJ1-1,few,CASSPGGGSTEAFF,TGTGCCAGCAGCCCAGGGGGCGGGAGCACTGAAGCTTTCTTT
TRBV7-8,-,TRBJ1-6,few,CASSLEGGRGSPLHF,TGTGCCAGCAGCTTAGAAGGGGGTAGAGGTTCACCCCTCCACTTT